This note documents a single T cell receptor beta chain sequence. The data were taken from a study of cytomegalovirus exposure and HLA in healthy donors. This CDR3 region has 15 residues. PCR amplification relied on 60 Vbeta primers (plus 13 Jbeta primers). Only in-frame clones appear in the TCRdb table, and some are missing; sequencing was by immunoSEQ multiplex PCR. The repertoire has fewer than 200,000 clones, more than 70% of them found once; the top ten carry around 1.5%. The sample comprised PBMCs. This receptor was taken from a male donor in good health and CMV-seronegative. The gene calls are TRBV12-2 and TRBJ2-1; the table's TRBD2 call for D was not verified on the DNA. TRBV12-2 is given as a pseudogene. The CDR3 DNA reads TGTGCAAGTCGCCCCCCCCTAGCGGCCTACAATGAGCAGTTCTTC. This sequence encodes CASRPPLAAYNEQFF.